This is a list of T cell receptor beta chains from one sample in a study of blood T cell repertoires in COVID-19. The assay was immunoSEQ multiplex PCR, and TCRdb's table has in-frame clones only and misses some. The data contain hundreds of thousands of clones, about 90% of them singletons. Sequenced sample: peripheral blood. These receptors all come from a woman aged 18-35 years who had recovered from COVID-19. CDR3s include the opening cysteine and the closing phenylalanine or tryptophan. The D gene is left open where the match is weak. A clone size is listed for some rows: how often the clone was seen (once, few, many), or a class if it is expanded.

CDR3 DNA: TGTGCCAGCTCTCCCGGGACACTGAACACCGGGGAGCTGTTTTTT; CDR3 protein: CASSPGTLNTGELFF; J gene: TRBJ2-2; D gene: -; clone size: -; V gene: TRBV18
CDR3 DNA: TGTGCCAGCAGTTACCGGGTTTCAGGGCCAGAGACCCAGTACTTC; CDR3 protein: CASSYRVSGPETQYF; J gene: TRBJ2-5; D gene: -; clone size: -; V gene: TRBV6-2/TRBV6-3
CDR3 DNA: TGTGCCAGCAGCCCCCAAGGGGCGGGGCCGGAGACCCAGTACTTC; CDR3 protein: CASSPQGAGPETQYF; J gene: TRBJ2-5; D gene: -; clone size: -; V gene: TRBV21-1
CDR3 DNA: TGTGCCAGCAGGTACCCCAGGGGAGTTAATGAAAAACTGTTTTTT; CDR3 protein: CASRYPRGVNEKLFF; J gene: TRBJ1-4; D gene: -; clone size: -; V gene: TRBV6-6
CDR3 DNA: TGTGCCAGTAGTATCAGGGTATCTCAGCCCCAGCATTTT; CDR3 protein: CASSIRVSQPQHF; J gene: TRBJ1-5; D gene: -; clone size: -; V gene: TRBV19
CDR3 DNA: TGCGCCAGCAGCTTGCAGGGCCCACAAGAGACCCAGTACTTC; CDR3 protein: CASSLQGPQETQYF; J gene: TRBJ2-5; D gene: -; clone size: -; V gene: TRBV5-1
CDR3 DNA: TGTGCCACCAGTGACCCGGGGAAACAGGGGGTTAATACGCAGTATTTT; CDR3 protein: CATSDPGKQGVNTQYF; J gene: TRBJ2-3; D gene: TRBD1; clone size: once; V gene: TRBV24-1
CDR3 DNA: TGTGCCAGCAGCGATGACAGGCGCAACTATGGCTACACCTTC; CDR3 protein: CASSDDRRNYGYTF; J gene: TRBJ1-2; D gene: -; clone size: -; V gene: TRBV5-4
CDR3 DNA: TGTGCCAGTAGTCCCTCCAACAGGGCTCAGCCCCAGCATTTT; CDR3 protein: CASSPSNRAQPQHF; J gene: TRBJ1-5; D gene: -; clone size: -; V gene: TRBV19
CDR3 DNA: TGTGCCAGCAGTTACGGGCGGGACGGGTCCTACAATGAGCAGTTCTTC; CDR3 protein: CASSYGRDGSYNEQFF; J gene: TRBJ2-1; D gene: -; clone size: -; V gene: TRBV6-6
CDR3 DNA: TGTGCCAGCAGCTTGGAGCTCACCCTAGCGGGGGGCAATGAGCAGTTCTTC; CDR3 protein: CASSLELTLAGGNEQFF; J gene: TRBJ2-1; D gene: TRBD2; clone size: -; V gene: TRBV5-4
CDR3 DNA: TGTGCCAGCAGTTTCCGGACTAGCGGGAGCTATGAGCAGTTCTTC; CDR3 protein: CASSFRTSGSYEQFF; J gene: TRBJ2-1; D gene: TRBD2; clone size: -; V gene: TRBV6-5
CDR3 DNA: TGTGCCAGCAGCGTAGATGTGACTACCGCCTACAATGAGCAGTTCTTC; CDR3 protein: CASSVDVTTAYNEQFF; J gene: TRBJ2-1; D gene: -; clone size: -; V gene: TRBV9
CDR3 DNA: TGTGCCAGCAGCGCATACACCGGGACAGCCTATGGCTACACCTTC; CDR3 protein: CASSAYTGTAYGYTF; J gene: TRBJ1-2; D gene: TRBD1; clone size: few; V gene: TRBV9
CDR3 DNA: TGTGCCAGCAGCAGATTACTTCGACTAGCGGGGACAGATACGCAGTATTTT; CDR3 protein: CASSRLLRLAGTDTQYF; J gene: TRBJ2-3; D gene: TRBD2; clone size: -; V gene: TRBV11-2
CDR3 DNA: TGCGCCAGCTCATTATCAGGCCTCAATGAGCAGTTCTTC; CDR3 protein: CASSLSGLNEQFF; J gene: TRBJ2-1; D gene: -; clone size: -; V gene: TRBV5-1
CDR3 DNA: TGTGCCAGCAGCCCAGAGCGGGAGGCCACTTCTGGGGCCAACGTCCTGACTTTC; CDR3 protein: CASSPEREATSGANVLTF; J gene: TRBJ2-6; D gene: TRBD2; clone size: -; V gene: TRBV3-1/TRBV3-2
CDR3 DNA: TGCGCCAGCAGCTCGGACGGACTCGCCTTAGCAGATACGCAGTATTTT; CDR3 protein: CASSSDGLALADTQYF; J gene: TRBJ2-3; D gene: -; clone size: -; V gene: TRBV5-1
CDR3 DNA: TGTGCCAGCAGCCGGGGACAGCGTGGGGAGACCCAGTACTTC; CDR3 protein: CASSRGQRGETQYF; J gene: TRBJ2-5; D gene: TRBD1; clone size: -; V gene: TRBV5-6
CDR3 DNA: TGTGCCAGCAGCACGCGGGGAGGAAACACTGAAGCTTTCTTT; CDR3 protein: CASSTRGGNTEAFF; J gene: TRBJ1-1; D gene: -; clone size: -; V gene: TRBV13
CDR3 DNA: TGTGCCAGCAGTTACGAGTCCAGCGGGGTAAATGAGCAGTTCTTC; CDR3 protein: CASSYESSGVNEQFF; J gene: TRBJ2-1; D gene: TRBD2; clone size: -; V gene: TRBV6-6
CDR3 DNA: TGCGCCAGCAGCCGCGACATGTCGGCGACTGAAGCTTTCTTT; CDR3 protein: CASSRDMSATEAFF; J gene: TRBJ1-1; D gene: -; clone size: -; V gene: TRBV4-3
CDR3 DNA: TGTGCCAGCAGCGTTAGCGGGAGGGACACCGGGGAGCTGTTTTTT; CDR3 protein: CASSVSGRDTGELFF; J gene: TRBJ2-2; D gene: TRBD2; clone size: few; V gene: TRBV6-2/TRBV6-3
CDR3 DNA: TGTGCCAGTAGTAGGACATTCGGAAACACCATATATTTT; CDR3 protein: CASSRTFGNTIYF; J gene: TRBJ1-3; D gene: -; clone size: -; V gene: TRBV19
CDR3 DNA: TGTGCCACCAGCAGAGCGCTAGCGGGACTTAATGAGCAGTTCTTC; CDR3 protein: CATSRALAGLNEQFF; J gene: TRBJ2-1; D gene: TRBD2; clone size: -; V gene: TRBV15
CDR3 DNA: TGTGCCAGCAGCTTAACTAGCGGGAGGACCGTTATGTCCGGGGAGCTGTTTTTT; CDR3 protein: CASSLTSGRTVMSGELFF; J gene: TRBJ2-2; D gene: TRBD2; clone size: -; V gene: TRBV7-2
CDR3 DNA: TGTGCCAGCAGCCAGGGACAGGGGCCTCACTATGGCTACACCTTC; CDR3 protein: CASSQGQGPHYGYTF; J gene: TRBJ1-2; D gene: TRBD1; clone size: -; V gene: TRBV3-1/TRBV3-2
CDR3 DNA: TGTGCCAGCAGCTTGGTACCTAACGGGGACTATGGCTACACCTTC; CDR3 protein: CASSLVPNGDYGYTF; J gene: TRBJ1-2; D gene: -; clone size: -; V gene: TRBV5-6
CDR3 DNA: TGTGCCAGCAGAGGACAGGGTGACTATGGCTACACCTTC; CDR3 protein: CASRGQGDYGYTF; J gene: TRBJ1-2; D gene: TRBD1; clone size: -; V gene: TRBV12-3/TRBV12-4
CDR3 DNA: TGTGCCAGCAGTTCTCTGGGGGGAAATGAGCAGTTCTTC; CDR3 protein: CASSSLGGNEQFF; J gene: TRBJ2-1; D gene: -; clone size: -; V gene: TRBV27
CDR3 DNA: TGTGCCAGCAGCTTAGTAGCGGGCAAAGTTAGCTCCTACAATGAGCAGTTCTTC; CDR3 protein: CASSLVAGKVSSYNEQFF; J gene: TRBJ2-1; D gene: TRBD2; clone size: -; V gene: TRBV7-2
CDR3 DNA: TGTGCCAGCAGCCCCCAAGGGGGTGAAAAACTGTTTTTT; CDR3 protein: CASSPQGGEKLFF; J gene: TRBJ1-4; D gene: -; clone size: -; V gene: TRBV7-9
CDR3 DNA: TGCGCCAGCAGCTTGGAACTAGCGGGAGGGCCACATGAGCAGTTCTTC; CDR3 protein: CASSLELAGGPHEQFF; J gene: TRBJ2-1; D gene: TRBD2; clone size: -; V gene: TRBV5-1
CDR3 DNA: TGCGCCAGCAGCCAAGAGAGGGGCAATCAGCCCCAGCATTTT; CDR3 protein: CASSQERGNQPQHF; J gene: TRBJ1-5; D gene: -; clone size: -; V gene: TRBV4-1
CDR3 DNA: TGTGCCAGCAGCTTGAGACAGGGCAGCTCCTACAATGAGCAGTTCTTC; CDR3 protein: CASSLRQGSSYNEQFF; J gene: TRBJ2-1; D gene: TRBD1; clone size: -; V gene: TRBV11-2
CDR3 DNA: TGTGCCAGCAGCCAGGGAAGCGGGAGGAATACGCAGTATTTT; CDR3 protein: CASSQGSGRNTQYF; J gene: TRBJ2-3; D gene: TRBD2; clone size: -; V gene: TRBV3-1/TRBV3-2
CDR3 DNA: TGTGCCAGCAGCCCCCAACTAGCGGTCACCGGGGAGCTGTTTTTT; CDR3 protein: CASSPQLAVTGELFF; J gene: TRBJ2-2; D gene: TRBD2; clone size: -; V gene: TRBV11-2
CDR3 DNA: TGTGCCAGCACCGAGCTAGAGACAGGGGGTTTTAACTATGGCTACACCTTC; CDR3 protein: CASTELETGGFNYGYTF; J gene: TRBJ1-2; D gene: TRBD1; clone size: -; V gene: TRBV5-8
CDR3 DNA: TGTGCCAGCAGGGCTCGAGGGGGAGGGGAGACCCAGTACTTC; CDR3 protein: CASRARGGGETQYF; J gene: TRBJ2-5; D gene: -; clone size: -; V gene: TRBV6-5
CDR3 DNA: TGCGCCAGCAGCCAGGGCCCTGGACAGGCATACTATGGCTACACCTTC; CDR3 protein: CASSQGPGQAYYGYTF; J gene: TRBJ1-2; D gene: TRBD1; clone size: -; V gene: TRBV4-3
CDR3 DNA: TGTGCCATCAGTGAGTCCGGGACTACCTACAATGAGCAGTTCTTC; CDR3 protein: CAISESGTTYNEQFF; J gene: TRBJ2-1; D gene: TRBD2; clone size: -; V gene: TRBV10-3
CDR3 DNA: TGCGCCAGCAGCCCGGGAGTAGCGGGAGTCGGATCAGATACGCAGTATTTT; CDR3 protein: CASSPGVAGVGSDTQYF; J gene: TRBJ2-3; D gene: TRBD2; clone size: -; V gene: TRBV5-1
CDR3 DNA: TGTGCCAGCAGCCTCAGGACTAGCGGTAACACAGATACGCAGTATTTT; CDR3 protein: CASSLRTSGNTDTQYF; J gene: TRBJ2-3; D gene: TRBD2; clone size: -; V gene: TRBV6-2/TRBV6-3
CDR3 DNA: TGTGCCAGAACCCTCTCGAGGAGAGATACGCAGTATTTT; CDR3 protein: CARTLSRRDTQYF; J gene: TRBJ2-3; D gene: -; clone size: -; V gene: TRBV9
CDR3 DNA: TGCGCCAGCAGCCAGGCGACAGGGTTCGGCTACACCTTC; CDR3 protein: CASSQATGFGYTF; J gene: TRBJ1-2; D gene: TRBD1; clone size: -; V gene: TRBV4-3
CDR3 DNA: TGCGCCAGCAGCCAAGACAGGGGCCCTAATGAAAAACTGTTTTTT; CDR3 protein: CASSQDRGPNEKLFF; J gene: TRBJ1-4; D gene: -; clone size: once; V gene: TRBV4-3
CDR3 DNA: TGTGCCAGTCAGGGGTTGGGCAATCAGCCCCAGCATTTT; CDR3 protein: CASQGLGNQPQHF; J gene: TRBJ1-5; D gene: -; clone size: -; V gene: TRBV19
CDR3 DNA: TGCGCCAGCAGCCAAATAACAGGGGGCAACTATGGCTACACCTTC; CDR3 protein: CASSQITGGNYGYTF; J gene: TRBJ1-2; D gene: TRBD1; clone size: -; V gene: TRBV4-1
CDR3 DNA: TGTGCCACCAGCAGACCGACAGCGTACCAAGAGACCCAGTACTTC; CDR3 protein: CATSRPTAYQETQYF; J gene: TRBJ2-5; D gene: -; clone size: -; V gene: TRBV15